The clone carrying this T cell receptor beta chain was seen ten or more times. Next came a second PCR, run for about 7 to 11 cycles, which used a sample-barcoded 5' primer along with a J-beta primer mix. TCRdb processed the 5' RACE reads anew with MiXCR; each CDR3 protein has one entry. The table records hundreds of thousands of distinct CDR3 sequences, under 25% of them present only once. These data are taken from a study of blood T cells in healthy people across ages. V was clipped by 5 bases and J by 5 bases, with 8 bases between them. The germline gives CDR1 KGHDR, CDR2 SFDVKD. The CDR3 totals 12 residues.

The sequenced sample was blood. The V gene is TRBV24-1, the J gene TRBJ2-5, with a possible D match to TRBD2 (6 bases). This sequence originates from a man between 65 and 85 years old in good health. CDR3 nucleotides: TGTGCCACCAGTGCCGGGGGTGAGACCCAGTACTTC. Residues: CATSAGGETQYF.